Below are 18 T cell receptor beta chains sequenced from a single sample in a study of human T cells and chemical hapten exposure. In TCRdb, the RACE reads were re-called with MiXCR into one record per CDR3 protein. This sample has a few hundred thousand distinct CDR3 sequences, with nearly 6.5% found just once. The time point denotes: patch test 2, 6 weeks after DPC sensitization. Described treatment: therapeutic diphenylcyclopropenone sensitization with weekly scalp DPC. Sequencing was performed on whole blood, taken in connection with sensitization to the hapten diphenylcyclopropenone (DPC). These receptors originate from a woman in her late teens or twenties with alopecia areata. Some clones in this sample may be carry-over from other donors' samples.

This clonotype was found a few times. V gene TRBV7-2 combines with J gene TRBJ2-3; TRBD1 matches 11 bases. Germline-derived CDR1 and CDR2 are SGHTA and FQGNSA. With 2 bases clipped from V and 5 bases from J, the junction kept 9 bases outside the gene matches. The CDR3 totals 17 residues. In DNA, the CDR3 is TGTGCCAGCAGCTTACGCCCTAGGACAGGGGGCATAGATACGCAGTATTTT. Translation gives CASSLRPRTGGIDTQYF.

This clonotype was observed many times. The CDR3 here is CASSQDVSGGANTQYF. DNA for the CDR3: TGCGCCAGCAGCCAAGATGTTAGCGGGGGGGCAAATACGCAGTATTTT. The rearrangement joins TRBV4-1 to TRBJ2-3; 11 nucleotides align to TRBD2. Germline-derived CDR1 and CDR2 are MGHRA and YSYEKL. The ends lost 0 bases at V and 7 bases at J; junction bases unmatched: 6. The CDR3 is 16 amino acids.

This clonotype was found many times. The V and J genes are TRBV4-2 and TRBJ1-4; 7 bases are a match to TRBD1. Germline V lookup: CDR1 LGHNA, CDR2 YNFKEQ. The junction had 13 bases not matched to a gene; V was cut back by 0 bases and J by 6 bases. The CDR3 loop spans 18 amino acids. CDR3 protein: CASSQDRNRGDRDEKLFF. The CDR3 DNA follows: TGTGCCAGCAGCCAAGATCGAAACAGGGGCGATCGGGATGAAAAACTGTTTTTT.

This clonotype was seen a handful of times. The chain uses TRBV21-1 and TRBJ2-2. TRBV21-1 is labeled a pseudogene. The CDR3 consists of 16 residues. CDR3 sequence reads: CASSKDRRGYTGELFF. For the CDR3, the DNA is TGTGCCAGCAGCAAAGACCGACGGGGTTACACCGGGGAGCTGTTTTTT.

This chain uses TRBV7-2 with TRBJ2-3; D remains unclear. CDR1 SGHTA and CDR2 FQGNSA come from the germline V gene. The CDR3 extends over 14 amino acids. V gave up 5 bases and J gave up 2 bases, with 11 bases separating them. CDR3 sequence (DNA): TGTGCCAGCAGCCCCCTCGGTAACACAGATACGCAGTATTTT. The encoded protein is CASSPLGNTDTQYF.

This clonotype was seen many times. V usage is TRBV4-2 and J usage is TRBJ2-7, with 8 bases that match TRBD2. V dropped 1 base and J dropped 7; count of bases not matched to a gene: 9. CDR1 and CDR2 (germline): LGHNA, YNFKEQ. The CDR3 length is 15 residues. The CDR3 DNA follows: TGTGCCAGCAGCCAAGGAGCGAGCGGGGGCCGAGAGCAGTACTTC. Translated: CASSQGASGGREQYF.

This rearrangement joins TRBV4-2 to TRBJ1-2; a possible D gene is TRBD1 (6 bases). CDR1 is LGHNA and CDR2 is YNFKEQ in the germline V gene. CDR3 length: 14 amino acids. Trimming took off 6 bases at V and 3 bases at J, with 14 bases between the two ends. The CDR3 nucleotides are TGTGCCAGCAGGGGGGAACGGACAGACTATGGCTACACCTTC. It yields the protein CASRGERTDYGYTF.

This clonotype has ten or more counts. The chain uses TRBV28 and TRBJ2-6, with 7 bases identical to TRBD1. The CDR3 sequence is 18 residues long. V lost 2 bases, J lost 2 bases, and 9 bases stayed unmatched. Germline V gives CDR1 MDHEN, CDR2 SYDVKM. The CDR3 DNA is TGTGCCAGCAGTTTAATCCAGGGGGTGGGCCCTGGGGCCAACGTCCTGACTTTC. Translating it yields CASSLIQGVGPGANVLTF.

CDR3 residues: CASSLGIYEQYF. The CDR3 coding sequence is TGTGCCAGCAGCCTGGGGATCTACGAGCAGTACTTC. The genes are TRBV12-3 or TRBV12-4 and TRBJ2-7; the D is unclear. The CDR3 has 12 amino acids. Trimming took off 6 bases at V and 3 bases at J, with 9 bases between the two ends.

This clonotype appeared a few times. The gene calls are TRBV12-3 or TRBV12-4 and TRBJ2-1, with TRBD1 as a possible D gene (6 bases). V was cut by 5 bases and J by 0 bases, with 14 bases left in between. The length of the CDR3 is 16 residues. Written as DNA, the CDR3 is TGTGCCAGCAGTCCTCGGACAGCCCTCTCCTACAATGAGCAGTTCTTC. Translated: CASSPRTALSYNEQFF.

This clonotype was counted ten times or more. The J gene is TRBJ1-4, the V gene TRBV12-3 or TRBV12-4; tentatively, D is TRBD1 (5 bases). The CDR3 is 14 amino acids. Trimming took 4 bases from V and 5 from J, leaving 11 bases between them. CDR3: CASSSGALNEKLFF. In nucleotides, the CDR3 is TGTGCCAGCAGTTCTGGGGCGTTAAATGAAAAACTGTTTTTT.

This clonotype has a handful of counts. This sequence joins TRBV7-2 and TRBJ2-7; 7 bases match TRBD1. CDR1 SGHTA and CDR2 FQGNSA come from the germline V gene. This CDR3 is built from 15 residues. Trimming cost V 1 base and J 2 bases; bases outside gene matches: 5. CDR3 region: CASSLVTGSPYEQYF. The CDR3 nucleotides read TGTGCCAGCAGCTTAGTGACAGGGTCCCCCTACGAGCAGTACTTC.

This clonotype was recorded at least ten times. This chain uses TRBV7-9 with TRBJ1-1, with TRBD1 as a possible D gene (6 bases). This CDR3 is 13 amino acids long. The V end was cut by 6 bases, the J end by 1 base, with 9 bases between. Germline lookup yields CDR1 SEHNR and CDR2 FQNEAQ (reference sequence). In DNA form, the CDR3 reads TGTGCCAGCAGACCGGACAGGAACACTGAAGCTTTCTTT. It encodes CASRPDRNTEAFF.

The chain recombines TRBV2 with TRBJ1-1; D possibly corresponds to TRBD1 (5 bases). The germline gives CDR1 SNHLY, CDR2 FYNNEI. The CDR3 has 14 amino acids. The ends were cut back, 7 bases at V and 5 bases at J, with 17 bases in the middle. CDR3 residues: CASTRGLDRTEAFF. CDR3 DNA: TGTGCCAGCACGCGGGGCCTAGATCGGACTGAAGCTTTCTTT.

This clonotype was found many times. The chain couples TRBV3-1 to TRBJ1-1; 7 bases are shared with TRBD1. The CDR3 extends over 11 amino acids. The germline V gene has CDR1 LGHDT and CDR2 YNNKEL (reference sequence). With V trimmed by 6 bases and J by 7 bases, 2 bases remained unmatched. The chain's CDR3 is CASRRDSEAFF. The CDR3 DNA reads as TGTGCCAGCAGACGGGACAGTGAAGCTTTCTTT.

J is TRBJ1-1 and V is TRBV7-9; D perhaps matches TRBD1 (5 bases). Per the germline V gene, CDR1 is SEHNR and CDR2 is FQNEAQ (reference sequence). The CDR3 covers 15 residues. Trimming removed 4 bases from V and 0 bases from J, with 12 bases in between. The CDR3 DNA reads TGTGCCAGCAGCTCCAGACAGCCCTTGAACACTGAAGCTTTCTTT. Protein sequence: CASSSRQPLNTEAFF. Complete variable domain (other parts from reference TRBV7-9 and TRBJ1-1): DTGVSQNPRHKITKRGQNVTFRCDPISEHNRLYWYRQTLGQGPEFLTYFQNEAQLEKSRLLSDRFSAERPKGSFSTLEIQRTEQGDSAMYLCASSSRQPLNTEAFFGQGTRLTVV.

This clonotype was seen at least ten times. This chain joins TRBV7-2 and TRBJ2-3; D ambiguous. In germline, CDR1 is SGHTA, CDR2 FQGNSA. The CDR3 is 13 residues long. The V and J ends lost 3 bases and 3 bases respectively, with 7 bases between them. Here the CDR3 reads CASSFRLTDTQYF. The CDR3 DNA reads TGTGCCAGCAGCTTTAGACTTACAGATACGCAGTATTTT. Full variable domain (missing parts from reference TRBV7-2 and TRBJ2-3): GAGVSQSPSNKVTEKGKDVELRCDPISGHTALYWYRQSLGQGLEFLIYFQGNSAPDKSGLPSDRFSAERTGGSVSTLTIQRTQQEDSAVYLCASSFRLTDTQYFGPGTRLTVL.

The chain joins TRBV6-5 to TRBJ1-1; D gene unclear. This CDR3 is 16 amino acids long. Germline-derived CDR1 and CDR2 are MNHEY and SVGAGI. Trimming left V 0 bases short and J 1 base short, with 12 bases between. The CDR3 region is CASSYSRLQRNTEAFF. As DNA, the CDR3 is TGTGCCAGCAGTTACTCGCGTCTGCAGCGGAACACTGAAGCTTTCTTT.